What follows are 16 T cell receptor beta chains derived from one specimen sequenced in a study of blood T cell repertoires in COVID-19. Some clones are missing from TCRdb's copy, which holds only in-frame ones; the method was immunoSEQ multiplex PCR. The repertoire has fewer than 200,000 clones, 60% to 80% of them found once; the top ten carry 17%. The sequencing sample was made of PBMCs or T cells enriched from blood (not recorded which). The receptors were sampled from a woman between 45 and 65 years old who had recovered from COVID-19.

The chain is built from TRBV18 and TRBJ2-1, with 8 bases fitting TRBD2. The CDR3 sequence is 14 residues long. After removal of 2 bases from V and 9 bases from J, the junction contained 6 bases not matched to a gene. The germline V gene has CDR1 KGHSH and CDR2 LQKENI. The CDR3: CASSPGLAGAEQFF. The CDR3, as DNA: TGTGCCAGCTCACCAGGTCTAGCGGGCGCTGAGCAGTTCTTC. The complete variable domain, with remaining parts taken from reference TRBV18 and TRBJ2-1, reads NAGVMQNPRHLVRRRGQEARLRCSPMKGHSHVYWYRQLPEEGLKFMVYLQKENIIDESGMPKERFSAEFPKEGPSILRIQQVVRGDSAAYFCASSPGLAGAEQFFGPGTRLTVL.

The CDR3 sequence: CASSIVRDTQYF. The CDR3 DNA reads TGTGCCAGTAGTATAGTCAGAGATACGCAGTATTTT. The chain uses TRBV19 and TRBJ2-3; D uncertain. The CDR3 is 12 residues long. The germline V and J ends were trimmed by 1 base and 5 bases, with 4 bases remaining between them. Looked up from germline, CDR1 is LNHDA and CDR2 is SQIVND (reference sequence).

J is TRBJ2-7 and V is TRBV27, with TRBD1 matching over 8 bases. With V trimmed by 4 bases and J by 8 bases, 7 bases remained unmatched. Per germline, CDR1 MNHEY and CDR2 SMNVEV (reference sequence). This CDR3 has 13 amino acids. CDR3 loop: CASSSTGEAKQYF. The DNA of the CDR3 is TGTGCCAGCAGTTCGACAGGGGAGGCGAAGCAGTACTTC.

This clone was counted a single time. This chain links TRBV6-1 with TRBJ2-2; 8 bases line up with TRBD2. Trimming removed 5 bases from V and 5 bases from J; junction bases left unmatched: 7. Germline V gene sequence: CDR1 MNHNS, CDR2 SASEGT. This CDR3 is built from 15 residues. The CDR3 sequence is CASSSAPGGTGELFF. The CDR3 DNA reads as TGTGCCAGCAGTTCCGCCCCGGGGGGGACCGGGGAGCTGTTTTTT.

The chain recombines TRBV27 with TRBJ2-2; TRBD2 aligns across 10 bases. V was pared by 10 bases and J by 4 bases, with 12 bases of the junction left unmatched. The CDR3 is 16 amino acids. Looked up from germline, CDR1 is MNHEY and CDR2 is SMNVEV (reference sequence). This CDR3 reads CATGWASGSATGELFF. For the CDR3, the DNA is TGTGCCACCGGCTGGGCTAGCGGGAGCGCCACCGGGGAGCTGTTTTTT.

The rearrangement joins TRBV5-1 to TRBJ1-6; TRBD1 matches at 7 bases. CDR1 is SGHRS, CDR2 YFSETQ, per germline. This CDR3 spans 14 amino acids. Losses at the gene ends were 2 bases for V and 7 bases for J; bases not matched to a gene: 3. The CDR3 here is CASSFRDRNSPLHF. The CDR3 nucleotides read TGCGCCAGCAGCTTCCGGGACAGAAATTCACCCCTCCACTTT.

The chain has TRBV3-1 (or the pseudogene TRBV3-2) and TRBJ2-1; no firm D call. V was shortened by 3 bases and J by 6 bases, with 6 bases between the two germline ends. The germline CDR1 and CDR2 sequences are LGHDT and YNNKEL (reference sequence). This CDR3 contains 12 residues. The CDR3 is CASSQGPNEQFF. The DNA of the CDR3 is TGTGCCAGCAGCCAGGGCCCCAATGAGCAGTTCTTC.

The rearrangement joins TRBV7-2 to TRBJ2-5; D unclear. V was cut by 1 base and J by 2 bases, with 8 bases left in between. The germline V gene has CDR1 SGHTA and CDR2 FQGNSA. The CDR3 consists of 14 residues. The CDR3 bases are TGTGCCAGCAGCTTAGACAACAGACAAGAGACCCAGTACTTC. This codes for CASSLDNRQETQYF. Full variable domain (remainder filled in from reference TRBV7-2 and TRBJ2-5): GAGVSQSPSNKVTEKGKDVELRCDPISGHTALYWYRQSLGQGLEFLIYFQGNSAPDKSGLPSDRFSAERTGGSVSTLTIQRTQQEDSAVYLCASSLDNRQETQYFGPGTRLLVL.

A single count supports this clone. The genes are TRBV30 and TRBJ1-4, with TRBD1 matching 7 bases. The CDR3 sequence is 14 residues long. CDR1 and CDR2 (germline): GTSNPN, SVGIG (reference sequence). V gave up 3 bases and J gave up 6 bases; unmatched junction bases: 7. The CDR3 sequence is CAWSGTDVYEKLFF. For the CDR3, the DNA is TGTGCCTGGAGCGGGACAGATGTCTATGAAAAACTGTTTTTT. The full variable domain, completed using reference TRBV30 and TRBJ1-4, is SQTIHQWPATLVQPVGSPLSLECTVEGTSNPNLYWYRQAAGRGLQLLFYSVGIGQISSEVPQNLSASRPQDRQFILSSKKLLLSDSGFYLCAWSGTDVYEKLFFGSGTQLSVL.

The V gene is TRBV7-2, the J gene TRBJ1-3; 7 nucleotides match TRBD1. The V gene's germline CDR1 is SGHTA and CDR2 FQGNSA. V dropped 1 base and J dropped 4; count of bases not matched to a gene: 4. The CDR3 has 15 residues. CDR3 bases: TGTGCCAGCAGCTTAGTATCAGGGGGAGGAAACACCATATATTTT. Its translation: CASSLVSGGGNTIYF. The full variable domain, completed using reference TRBV7-2 and TRBJ1-3, is GAGVSQSPSNKVTEKGKDVELRCDPISGHTALYWYRQSLGQGLEFLIYFQGNSAPDKSGLPSDRFSAERTGGSVSTLTIQRTQQEDSAVYLCASSLVSGGGNTIYFGEGSWLTVV.

The chain uses TRBV7-3 and TRBJ1-6, with D possibly matching TRBD1 (6 bases). Trimming took 2 bases from V and 11 from J, leaving 16 bases between them. The CDR3 has 15 residues. Germline lookup yields CDR1 SGHTA and CDR2 FQGTGA. The CDR3 DNA reads TGTGCCAGCAGCTTATCAGGGGATGGGGGGGCACCCCTCCACTTT. It translates to CASSLSGDGGAPLHF.

The chain uses TRBV7-3 and TRBJ2-2; D is uncertain. The germline V and J ends were trimmed by 2 bases and 0 bases, with 4 bases remaining between them. Germline V gene lookup returns CDR1 SGHTA and CDR2 FQGTGA. CDR3 length: 14 residues. As DNA, the CDR3 is TGTGCCAGCAGCTTACAGACGAACACCGGGGAGCTGTTTTTT. This gives the protein CASSLQTNTGELFF.

This clone has only one observation. CDR3 region: CASSPSLGNTEAFF. CDR3 in DNA: TGTGCCAGCAGCCCCTCCCTCGGGAACACTGAAGCTTTCTTT. This sequence joins TRBV11-2 and TRBJ1-1; D remains ambiguous. V was cut by 5 bases and J by 1 base, with 11 bases left in between. The CDR3 sequence is 14 residues long. Per the germline V gene, CDR1 is SGHAT and CDR2 is FQNNGV.

This chain connects TRBV19 to TRBJ2-3; perhaps TRBD1 as D (6 bases). Germline loops: CDR1 LNHDA, CDR2 SQIVND (reference sequence). V shed 4 bases and J shed 2 bases, with 13 bases lying between them. The CDR3 has 15 amino acids. The CDR3 is CASSSQGHFTDTQYF. The CDR3 DNA follows: TGTGCCAGTAGTAGTCAGGGACACTTCACAGATACGCAGTATTTT.

CDR3 sequence: CASSYRQGADTEAFF. CDR3 in DNA: TGTGCCAGCAGTTACAGACAGGGGGCGGACACTGAAGCTTTCTTT. This chain joins TRBV6-5 and TRBJ1-1, with 10 bases aligning to TRBD1. Germline V gives CDR1 MNHEY, CDR2 SVGAGI. This CDR3 spans 15 amino acids. Trimming at V came to 2 bases and at J to 3 bases, leaving 3 bases not matched to a gene.

This clone was detected only once. The V call is TRBV9, the J call TRBJ2-1; 9 positions match TRBD2. The CDR3 spans 15 residues. V lost 2 bases, J lost 4 bases, and 4 bases stayed unmatched. CDR1 is SGDLS, CDR2 YYNGEE, per germline. The CDR3 sequence is CASSVRLAGYNEQFF. DNA for the CDR3: TGTGCCAGCAGCGTTAGGCTAGCGGGGTACAATGAGCAGTTCTTC.